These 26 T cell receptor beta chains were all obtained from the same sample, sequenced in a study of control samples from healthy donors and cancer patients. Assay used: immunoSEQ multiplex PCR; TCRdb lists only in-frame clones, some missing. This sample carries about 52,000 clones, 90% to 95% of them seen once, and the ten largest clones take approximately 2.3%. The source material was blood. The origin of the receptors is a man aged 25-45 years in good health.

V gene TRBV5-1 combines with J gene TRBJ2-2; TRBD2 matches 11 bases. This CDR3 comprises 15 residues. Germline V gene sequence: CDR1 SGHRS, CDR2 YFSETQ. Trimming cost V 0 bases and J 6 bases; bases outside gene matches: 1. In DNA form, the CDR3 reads TGCGCCAGCAGCTTGGTAGCGGGAGGGCCCGGGGAGCTGTTTTTT. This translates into CASSLVAGGPGELFF.

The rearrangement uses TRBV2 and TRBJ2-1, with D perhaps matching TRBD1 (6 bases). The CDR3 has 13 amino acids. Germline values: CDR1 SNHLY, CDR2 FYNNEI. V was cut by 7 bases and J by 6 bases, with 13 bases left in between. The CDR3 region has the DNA TGTGCCAGCATTATACAGGGCGGCAATGAGCAGTTCTTC. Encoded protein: CASIIQGGNEQFF.

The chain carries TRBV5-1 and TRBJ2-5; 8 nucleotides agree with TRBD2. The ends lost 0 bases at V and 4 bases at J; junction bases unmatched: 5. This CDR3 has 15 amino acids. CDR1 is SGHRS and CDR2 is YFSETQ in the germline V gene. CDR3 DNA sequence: TGCGCCAGCAGCTTGGCCGGGAGGGCGGGAGAGACCCAGTACTTC. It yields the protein CASSLAGRAGETQYF.

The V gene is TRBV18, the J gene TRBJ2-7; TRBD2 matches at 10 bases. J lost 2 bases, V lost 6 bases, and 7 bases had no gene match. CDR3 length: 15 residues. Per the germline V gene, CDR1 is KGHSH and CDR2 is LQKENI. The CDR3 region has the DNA TGTGCCAGCTCCCCTTCTAGCGGGAGCCCCTACGAGCAGTACTTC. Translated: CASSPSSGSPYEQYF.

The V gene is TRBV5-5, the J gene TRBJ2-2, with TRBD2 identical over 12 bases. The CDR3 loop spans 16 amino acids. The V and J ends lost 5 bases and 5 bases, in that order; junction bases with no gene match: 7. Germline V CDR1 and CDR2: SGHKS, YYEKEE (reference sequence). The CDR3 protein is CASRRLAGEITGELFF. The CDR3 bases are TGTGCCAGCAGACGACTAGCGGGAGAAATAACCGGGGAGCTGTTTTTT.

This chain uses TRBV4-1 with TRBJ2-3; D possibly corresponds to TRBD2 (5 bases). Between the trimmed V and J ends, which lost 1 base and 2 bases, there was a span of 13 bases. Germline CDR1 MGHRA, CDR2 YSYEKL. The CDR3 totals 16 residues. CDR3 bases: TGCGCCAGCAGCCAAGGATCAGCGGAAAACACAGATACGCAGTATTTT. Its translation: CASSQGSAENTDTQYF.

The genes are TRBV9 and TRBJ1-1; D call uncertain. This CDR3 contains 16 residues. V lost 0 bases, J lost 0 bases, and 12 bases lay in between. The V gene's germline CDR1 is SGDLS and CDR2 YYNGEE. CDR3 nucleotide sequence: TGTGCCAGCAGCGTAGGAGCAGGATACATGAACACTGAAGCTTTCTTT. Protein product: CASSVGAGYMNTEAFF.

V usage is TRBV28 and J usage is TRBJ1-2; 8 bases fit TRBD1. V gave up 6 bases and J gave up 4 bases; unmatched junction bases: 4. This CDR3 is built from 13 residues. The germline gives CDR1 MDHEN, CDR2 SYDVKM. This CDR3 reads CASRAGGGYGYTF. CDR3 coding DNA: TGTGCCAGCAGGGCAGGGGGCGGCTATGGCTACACCTTC.

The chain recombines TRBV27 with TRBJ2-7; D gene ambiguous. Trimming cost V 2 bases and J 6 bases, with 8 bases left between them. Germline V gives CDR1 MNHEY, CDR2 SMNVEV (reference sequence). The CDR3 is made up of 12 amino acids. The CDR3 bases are TGTGCCAGCAGTTTAATAGGGTCCGAGCAGTACTTC. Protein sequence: CASSLIGSEQYF.

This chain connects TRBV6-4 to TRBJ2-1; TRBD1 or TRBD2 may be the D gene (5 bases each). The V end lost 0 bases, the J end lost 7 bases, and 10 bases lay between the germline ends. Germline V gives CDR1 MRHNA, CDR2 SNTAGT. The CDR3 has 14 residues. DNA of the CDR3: TGTGCCAGCAGTGACTCGGGGGAGAGGAATGAGCAGTTCTTC. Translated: CASSDSGERNEQFF.

CDR3 residues: CASSKGGREGQETQYF. In nucleotides, the CDR3 is TGTGCCAGCAGCAAAGGGGGGAGGGAGGGGCAAGAGACCCAGTACTTC. This chain joins TRBV21-1 and TRBJ2-5; the table gives TRBD2 as D, unverified against the DNA. TRBV21-1 is flagged as a pseudogene. The CDR3 runs 16 residues.

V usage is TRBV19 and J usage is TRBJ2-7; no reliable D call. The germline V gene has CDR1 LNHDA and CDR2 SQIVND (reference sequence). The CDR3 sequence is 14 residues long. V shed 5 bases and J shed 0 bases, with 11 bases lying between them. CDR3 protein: CASSAGASSYEQYF. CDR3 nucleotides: TGTGCCAGTAGTGCAGGTGCTAGCTCCTACGAGCAGTACTTC.

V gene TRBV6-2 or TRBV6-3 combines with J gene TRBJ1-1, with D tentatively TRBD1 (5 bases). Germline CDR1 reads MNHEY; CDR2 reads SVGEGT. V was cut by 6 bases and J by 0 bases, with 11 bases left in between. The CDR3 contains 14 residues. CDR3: CASSSDRLNTEAFF. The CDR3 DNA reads TGTGCCAGCAGCAGCGACAGACTGAACACTGAAGCTTTCTTT.

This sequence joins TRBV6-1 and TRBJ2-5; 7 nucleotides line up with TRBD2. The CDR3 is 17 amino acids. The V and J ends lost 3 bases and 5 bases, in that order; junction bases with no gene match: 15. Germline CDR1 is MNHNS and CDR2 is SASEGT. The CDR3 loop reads CASSEIPGRTDGETQYF. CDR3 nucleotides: TGTGCCAGCAGTGAGATTCCCGGGAGGACCGACGGGGAGACCCAGTACTTC.

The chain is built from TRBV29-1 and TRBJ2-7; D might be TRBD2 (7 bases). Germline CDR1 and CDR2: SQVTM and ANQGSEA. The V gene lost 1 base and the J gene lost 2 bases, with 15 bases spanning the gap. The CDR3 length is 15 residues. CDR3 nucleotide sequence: TGCAGCGTTGAAGGAAGGGGGGGGAGGCCCTACGAGCAGTACTTC. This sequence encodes CSVEGRGGRPYEQYF.

Here the CDR3 reads CASSWTRSSYEQYF. The DNA for the CDR3 is TGTGCCAGCAGTTGGACTAGATCTTCGTACGAGCAGTACTTC. This rearrangement joins TRBV6-5 to TRBJ2-7; 7 bases match TRBD2. Germline V gene data show CDR1 as MNHEY and CDR2 as SVGAGI. The CDR3 contains 14 residues. With 4 bases clipped from V and 4 bases from J, the junction kept 7 bases outside the gene matches.

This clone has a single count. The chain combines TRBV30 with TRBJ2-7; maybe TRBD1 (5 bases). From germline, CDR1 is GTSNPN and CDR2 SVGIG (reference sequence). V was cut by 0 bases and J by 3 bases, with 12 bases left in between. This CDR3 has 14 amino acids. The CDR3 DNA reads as TGTGCCTGGAGTGTCTTGGGGCCTGGCTACGAGCAGTACTTC. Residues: CAWSVLGPGYEQYF. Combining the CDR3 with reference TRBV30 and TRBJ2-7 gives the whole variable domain SQTIHQWPATLVQPVGSPLSLECTVEGTSNPNLYWYRQAAGRGLQLLFYSVGIGQISSEVPQNLSASRPQDRQFILSSKKLLLSDSGFYLCAWSVLGPGYEQYFGPGTRLTVT.

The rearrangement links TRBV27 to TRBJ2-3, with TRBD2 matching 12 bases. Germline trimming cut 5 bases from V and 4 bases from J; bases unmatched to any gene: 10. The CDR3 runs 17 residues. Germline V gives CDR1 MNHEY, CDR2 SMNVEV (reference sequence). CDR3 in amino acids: CASSALTSGRGADTQYF. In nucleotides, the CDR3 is TGTGCCAGCAGTGCTTTGACTAGCGGGAGAGGAGCAGATACGCAGTATTTT.

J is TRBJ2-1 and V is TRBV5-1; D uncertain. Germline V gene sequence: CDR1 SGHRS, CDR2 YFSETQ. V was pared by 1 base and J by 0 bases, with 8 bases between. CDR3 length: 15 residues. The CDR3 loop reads CASSLPGGSYNEQFF. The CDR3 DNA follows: TGCGCCAGCAGCTTGCCCGGCGGCTCCTACAATGAGCAGTTCTTC.

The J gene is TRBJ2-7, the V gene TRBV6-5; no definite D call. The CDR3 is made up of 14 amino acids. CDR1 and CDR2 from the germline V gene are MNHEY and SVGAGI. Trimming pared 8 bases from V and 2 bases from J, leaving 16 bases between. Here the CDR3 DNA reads TGTGCCAGCGGCTCGGTCAGATATACCTACGAGCAGTACTTC. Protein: CASGSVRYTYEQYF.

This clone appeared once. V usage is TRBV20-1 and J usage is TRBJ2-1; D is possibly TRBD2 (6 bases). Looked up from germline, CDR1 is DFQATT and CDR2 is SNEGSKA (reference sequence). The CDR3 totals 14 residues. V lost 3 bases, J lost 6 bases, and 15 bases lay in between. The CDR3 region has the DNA TGCAGTGCTAGTTTGGCGGGACCCCTCAATGAGCAGTTCTTC. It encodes CSASLAGPLNEQFF.

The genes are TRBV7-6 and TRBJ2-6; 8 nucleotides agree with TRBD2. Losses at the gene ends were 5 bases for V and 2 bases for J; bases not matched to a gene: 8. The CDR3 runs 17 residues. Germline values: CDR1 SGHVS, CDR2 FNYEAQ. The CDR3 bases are TGTGCCAGCAGCCCTGGGCGGGGGGCAGCTGGGGCCAACGTCCTGACTTTC. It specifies CASSPGRGAAGANVLTF.

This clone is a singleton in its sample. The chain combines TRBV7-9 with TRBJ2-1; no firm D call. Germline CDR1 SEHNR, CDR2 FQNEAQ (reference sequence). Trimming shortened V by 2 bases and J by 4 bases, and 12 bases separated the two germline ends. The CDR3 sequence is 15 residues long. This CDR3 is CASSLSGDSYNEQFF. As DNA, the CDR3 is TGTGCCAGCAGCTTATCGGGCGACTCGTACAATGAGCAGTTCTTC. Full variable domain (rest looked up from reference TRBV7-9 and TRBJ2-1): DTGVSQNPRHKITKRGQNVTFRCDPISEHNRLYWYRQTLGQGPEFLTYFQNEAQLEKSRLLSDRFSAERPKGSFSTLEIQRTEQGDSAMYLCASSLSGDSYNEQFFGPGTRLTVL.

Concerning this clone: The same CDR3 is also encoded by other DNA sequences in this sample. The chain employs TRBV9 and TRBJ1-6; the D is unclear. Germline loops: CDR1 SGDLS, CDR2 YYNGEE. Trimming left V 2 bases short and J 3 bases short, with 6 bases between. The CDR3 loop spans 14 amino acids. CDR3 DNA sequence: TGTGCCAGCAGCGTTGGCGGCTATAATTCACCCCTCCACTTT. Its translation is CASSVGGYNSPLHF.

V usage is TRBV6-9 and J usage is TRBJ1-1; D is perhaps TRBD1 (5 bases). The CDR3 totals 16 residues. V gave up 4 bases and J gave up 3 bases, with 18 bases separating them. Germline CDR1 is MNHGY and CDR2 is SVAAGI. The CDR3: CASSFFDSLGDTEAFF. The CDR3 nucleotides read TGTGCCAGCAGTTTTTTCGACTCCTTAGGGGACACTGAAGCTTTCTTT.

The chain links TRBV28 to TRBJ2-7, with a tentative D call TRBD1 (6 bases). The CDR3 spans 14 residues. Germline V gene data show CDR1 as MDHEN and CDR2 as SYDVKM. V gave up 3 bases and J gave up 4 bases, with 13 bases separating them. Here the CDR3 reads CASSLHRERYEQYF. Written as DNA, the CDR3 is TGTGCCAGCAGTTTGCACAGGGAGAGGTACGAGCAGTACTTC.